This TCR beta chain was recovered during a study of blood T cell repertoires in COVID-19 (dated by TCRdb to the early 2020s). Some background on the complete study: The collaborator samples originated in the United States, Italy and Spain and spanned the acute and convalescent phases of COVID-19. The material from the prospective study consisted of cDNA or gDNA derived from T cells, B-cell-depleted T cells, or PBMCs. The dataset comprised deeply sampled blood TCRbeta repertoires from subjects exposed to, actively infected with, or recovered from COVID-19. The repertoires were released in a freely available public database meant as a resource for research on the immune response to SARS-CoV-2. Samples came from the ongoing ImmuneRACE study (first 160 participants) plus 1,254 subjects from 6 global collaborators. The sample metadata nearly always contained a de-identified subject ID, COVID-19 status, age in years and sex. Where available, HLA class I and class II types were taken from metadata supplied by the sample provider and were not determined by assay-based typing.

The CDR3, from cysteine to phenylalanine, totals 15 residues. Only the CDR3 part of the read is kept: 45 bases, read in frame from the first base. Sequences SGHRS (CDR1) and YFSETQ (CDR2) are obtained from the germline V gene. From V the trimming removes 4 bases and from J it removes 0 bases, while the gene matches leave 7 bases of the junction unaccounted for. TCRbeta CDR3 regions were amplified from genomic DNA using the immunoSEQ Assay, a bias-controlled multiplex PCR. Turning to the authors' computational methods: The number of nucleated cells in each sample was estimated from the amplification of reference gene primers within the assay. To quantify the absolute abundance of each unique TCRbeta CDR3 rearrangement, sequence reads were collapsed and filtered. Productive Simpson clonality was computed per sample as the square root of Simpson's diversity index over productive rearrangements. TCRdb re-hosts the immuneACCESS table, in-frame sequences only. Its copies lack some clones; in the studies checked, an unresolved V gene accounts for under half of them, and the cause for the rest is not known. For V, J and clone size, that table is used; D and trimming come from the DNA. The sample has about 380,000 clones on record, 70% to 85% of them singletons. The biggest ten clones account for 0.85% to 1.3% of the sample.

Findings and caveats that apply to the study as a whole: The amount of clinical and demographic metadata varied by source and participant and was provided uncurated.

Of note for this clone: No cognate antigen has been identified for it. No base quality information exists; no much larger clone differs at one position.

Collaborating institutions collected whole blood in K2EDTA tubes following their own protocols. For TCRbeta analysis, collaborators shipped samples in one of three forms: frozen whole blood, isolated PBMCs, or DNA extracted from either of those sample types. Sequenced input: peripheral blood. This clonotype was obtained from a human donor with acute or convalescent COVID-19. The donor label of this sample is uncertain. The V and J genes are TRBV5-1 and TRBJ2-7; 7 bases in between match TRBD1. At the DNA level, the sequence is TGCGCCAGCAGCAGGGCCGGGACAGCCTCCTACGAGCAGTACTTC. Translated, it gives CASSRAGTASYEQYF.